This TCR beta chain is drawn from a study of graft-versus-host responses after intestinal transplantation. General observations from the study: Early post-transplant HvG declines tracked with peak circulating GvH clone levels. There were GvH clones found in recipient marrow, and some of them appeared first in ileum or blood.

The authors plated roughly 200,000 CFSE-labeled responder cells with roughly 200,000 irradiated, violet-dye-labeled stimulator cells. After mixed lymphocyte reaction, dividing CD4+ and CD8+ responder T cells were sorted. The sample holds a few counts of this clone. Clones were read by immunoSEQ multiplex PCR, and TCRdb kept only the in-frame ones, dropping some. Of about 14,000 clones listed, more than 30% are singletons. Germline V gene data show CDR1 as MNHNS and CDR2 as SASEGT. CDR3 length: 15 amino acids. Trimming took off 2 bases at V and 2 bases at J, with 12 bases between the two ends. The gene calls are TRBV6-1 and TRBJ1-1, with D unclear. This clonotype was sampled from a human patient who received an intestinal transplant. The sample consisted of alloreactive CD8+ T cells from a mixed lymphocyte reaction culture, taken before intestinal transplant. Subset specified: CFSE-low proliferating T cells sorted from approximately 6-day pre-transplant mixed lymphocyte reaction (GvH or HvG direction). The CDR3 region is CASSEWAHSNTEAFF. As DNA, the CDR3 is TGTGCCAGCAGTGAATGGGCACACTCAAACACTGAAGCTTTCTTT.